The 23 T cell receptor beta chains presented below share a single source sample, sequenced in a study of identifying expanded T cells in peripheral blood. Sequencing was performed with immunoSEQ multiplex PCR; in TCRdb, only in-frame clones are kept and a portion is missing. The table records about 89,000 clones, approximately 88% of them present only once. Sequencing was performed on blood. These receptors came from a person between 18 and 75 years old in good health.

The chain links TRBV29-1 to TRBJ1-4; 12 nucleotides match TRBD1. Germline V gene sequence: CDR1 SQVTM, CDR2 ANQGSEA. This CDR3 is built from 13 residues. V shed 6 bases, J shed 7 bases, and the junction held 3 bases outside the gene matches. The CDR3 DNA is TGCAGCGTGCCGGGACAGGGGGCTGAAAAACTGTTTTTT. Its translation: CSVPGQGAEKLFF.

As DNA, the CDR3 is TGTGCCACCGTAGCGGGGGGCACAGATACGCAGTATTTT. Translation gives CATVAGGTDTQYF. The rearrangement uses TRBV19 and TRBJ2-3; 9 bases fit TRBD2. The CDR3 covers 13 residues. From germline, CDR1 is LNHDA and CDR2 SQIVND (reference sequence). Trimming removed 10 bases from V and 1 base from J; junction bases left unmatched: 3.

This clone was seen just once. For the CDR3, the DNA is TGTGCCACCGACAGGGGGACTGAAGCTTTCTTT. It yields the protein CATDRGTEAFF. J is TRBJ1-1 and V is TRBV2; 9 positions agree with TRBD1. V gave up 10 bases and J gave up 5 bases; unmatched junction bases: 2. The CDR3 extends over 11 amino acids. Germline loops: CDR1 SNHLY, CDR2 FYNNEI. The whole variable domain, remainder taken from reference TRBV2 and TRBJ1-1, is EPEVTQTPSHQVTQMGQEVILRCVPISNHLYFYWYRQILGQKVEFLVSFYNNEISEKSEIFDDQFSVERPDGSNFTLKIRSTKLEDSAMYFCATDRGTEAFFGQGTRLTVV.

This rearrangement joins TRBV28 to TRBJ1-5; D unclear. Looked up from germline, CDR1 is MDHEN and CDR2 is SYDVKM. V lost 2 bases and J lost 9, with 11 bases in between. The CDR3 has 13 residues. CDR3 in DNA: TGTGCCAGCAGTTTAAGGAGGGAAGGGCCCCAGCATTTT. Protein: CASSLRREGPQHF.

This chain joins TRBV5-1 and TRBJ2-7; 11 bases match TRBD1. The CDR3 totals 15 residues. Per germline, CDR1 SGHRS and CDR2 YFSETQ. The J segment lost 3 bases and the V segment lost 2 bases, leaving 4 bases of the junction unmatched. Here the CDR3 reads CASSFPGTGGYEQYF. The CDR3 DNA reads TGCGCCAGCAGCTTTCCCGGGACAGGGGGCTACGAGCAGTACTTC.

V is TRBV9 and J is TRBJ2-1; 9 bases fit TRBD1. This CDR3 comprises 15 residues. Germline lookup yields CDR1 SGDLS and CDR2 YYNGEE. Trimming at V came to 0 bases and at J to 6 bases, leaving 4 bases not matched to a gene. The CDR3, as DNA: TGTGCCAGCAGCGTAGTTTGGACAGGGGTCAATGAGCAGTTCTTC. This encodes CASSVVWTGVNEQFF.

The V gene is TRBV6-5, the J gene TRBJ1-6, with 10 bases fitting TRBD1. Germline assignment: CDR1 MNHEY and CDR2 SVGAGI. J lost 6 bases, V lost 6 bases, and 5 bases had no gene match. The CDR3 is 15 residues long. In DNA form, the CDR3 reads TGTGCCAGCAGCGGGACAGGGGACTCTAATTCACCCCTCCACTTT. Protein product: CASSGTGDSNSPLHF.

The chain uses TRBV5-6 and TRBJ1-4, with D perhaps TRBD1 (6 bases). Germline V gene lookup returns CDR1 SGHDT and CDR2 YYEEEE. The CDR3 is made up of 12 amino acids. The V gene lost 4 bases and the J gene lost 8 bases, with 9 bases spanning the gap. This CDR3 is CASSRTGEKLFF. In DNA, the CDR3 is TGTGCCAGCAGCCGTACAGGGGAAAAACTGTTTTTT. Using reference TRBV5-6 and TRBJ1-4 for the parts outside the CDR3, the full variable domain is DAGVTQSPTHLIKTRGQQVTLRCSPKSGHDTVSWYQQALGQGPQFIFQYYEEEERQRGNFPDRFSGHQFPNYSSELNVNALLLGDSALYLCASSRTGEKLFFGSGTQLSVL.

This chain links TRBV19 with TRBJ2-1, with 7 bases that match TRBD1. This CDR3 is 14 amino acids long. Germline values: CDR1 LNHDA, CDR2 SQIVND (reference sequence). The ends lost 5 bases at V and 7 bases at J; junction bases unmatched: 8. Written as DNA, the CDR3 is TGTGCCAGTAGTCCCCCGGCACAGGGGAATGAGCAGTTCTTC. Translation gives CASSPPAQGNEQFF.

This chain joins TRBV19 and TRBJ2-3; 13 positions agree with TRBD2. After removal of 0 bases from V and 0 bases from J, the junction contained 3 bases not matched to a gene. Germline loops: CDR1 LNHDA, CDR2 SQIVND (reference sequence). The CDR3 sequence is 18 residues long. In nucleotides, the CDR3 is TGTGCCAGTAGTATAGACGGACTAGCGGGGGCCAGCACAGATACGCAGTATTTT. Residues: CASSIDGLAGASTDTQYF.

The chain employs TRBV28 and TRBJ2-5; 9 positions match TRBD1. CDR3 length: 15 amino acids. Per germline, CDR1 MDHEN and CDR2 SYDVKM. V lost 8 bases, J lost 0 bases, and 7 bases stayed unmatched. The CDR3 here is CASRPGDRDQETQYF. The CDR3 DNA sequence: TGTGCCAGCCGCCCGGGGGACAGGGACCAAGAGACCCAGTACTTC.

V and J are TRBV5-6 and TRBJ2-2; 8 nucleotides agree with TRBD1. The CDR3 sequence is 18 residues long. After removal of 4 bases from V and 7 bases from J, the junction contained 18 bases not matched to a gene. CDR1 SGHDT and CDR2 YYEEEE come from the germline V gene. The CDR3 sequence: CASSTPSGGGLAGGELFF. As DNA, the CDR3 is TGTGCCAGCAGCACTCCATCAGGGGGCGGGCTAGCCGGCGGGGAGCTGTTTTTT.

The V and J genes are TRBV5-6 and TRBJ2-1; D could derive from TRBD1 or TRBD2 (5 bases each). This CDR3 spans 15 amino acids. The germline V gene has CDR1 SGHDT and CDR2 YYEEEE. Trimming took off 4 bases at V and 5 bases at J, with 16 bases between the two ends. DNA for the CDR3: TGTGCCAGCAGCCCACCGGGACGGATAAACAATGAGCAGTTCTTC. Protein: CASSPPGRINNEQFF.

The chain joins TRBV5-4 to TRBJ2-3; 8 positions agree with TRBD1. This CDR3 is built from 14 residues. Looked up from germline, CDR1 is SGHNT and CDR2 is YYREEE (reference sequence). V shed 4 bases, J shed 2 bases, and the junction held 3 bases outside the gene matches. Written as DNA, the CDR3 is TGTGCCAGCAGCCAGGACAGGGTCACAGATACGCAGTATTTT. Amino acids: CASSQDRVTDTQYF.

J is TRBJ1-5 and V is TRBV28; D call uncertain. The germline V gene encodes CDR1 MDHEN and CDR2 SYDVKM. V was shortened by 1 base and J by 3 bases, with 10 bases between the two germline ends. This CDR3 has 15 residues. CDR3 protein: CASSLFRRPNQPQHF. The DNA for the CDR3 is TGTGCCAGCAGTTTATTCAGGCGGCCCAATCAGCCCCAGCATTTT.

The rearrangement joins TRBV7-6 to TRBJ2-3; no clear D. Per germline, CDR1 SGHVS and CDR2 FNYEAQ. V was pared by 3 bases and J by 7 bases, with 14 bases between. This CDR3 has 14 amino acids. The CDR3 coding sequence is TGTGCCAGCAGCTTTCAGGACGGGCCTTATACGCAGTATTTT. Protein: CASSFQDGPYTQYF. Combining the CDR3 with reference TRBV7-6 and TRBJ2-3 gives the whole variable domain GAGVSQSPRYKVTKRGQDVALRCDPISGHVSLYWYRQALGQGPEFLTYFNYEAQQDKSGLPNDRFSAERPEGSISTLTIQRTEQRDSAMYRCASSFQDGPYTQYFGPGTRLTVL.

This clone was seen once. This rearrangement joins TRBV21-1 to TRBJ1-2. TRBV21-1 is a known pseudogene. The CDR3 consists of 11 residues. The CDR3 DNA reads as TGTGCCAGCAGCAAAGACTGTGGCTACACCTTC. Translated, it gives CASSKDCGYTF.

V gene TRBV27 combines with J gene TRBJ2-3; either TRBD1 or TRBD2 may supply D (5 bases each). V was shortened by 8 bases and J by 12 bases, with 9 bases between the two germline ends. This CDR3 spans 9 amino acids. Germline CDR1 reads MNHEY; CDR2 reads SMNVEV (reference sequence). The CDR3 protein is CASGTDQYF. For the CDR3, the DNA is TGTGCCAGCGGGACGGATCAGTATTTT.

The chain uses TRBV6-5 and TRBJ2-2; weak D call: TRBD1 (5 bases). CDR3 size: 15 residues. The ends were cut back, 3 bases at V and 6 bases at J, with 14 bases in the middle. Germline V CDR1 and CDR2: MNHEY, SVGAGI. The DNA of the CDR3 is TGTGCCAGCAGTTATCAGGGAAGTCCGCCCGGGGAGCTGTTTTTT. It specifies CASSYQGSPPGELFF.

In this sample, this clone turned up once. The chain is built from TRBV5-1 and TRBJ1-4, with unresolved D. V lost 4 bases and J 0 bases, leaving 10 bases between the germline ends. This CDR3 has 15 residues. CDR1 SGHRS and CDR2 YFSETQ come from the germline V gene. CDR3 region: CASSPLAATNEKLFF. CDR3 nucleotide sequence: TGCGCCAGCAGCCCACTCGCAGCAACTAATGAAAAACTGTTTTTT.

This chain joins TRBV27 and TRBJ1-2; maybe TRBD1 (6 bases). Germline CDR1 reads MNHEY; CDR2 reads SMNVEV (reference sequence). The CDR3 is made up of 13 amino acids. V gave up 4 bases and J gave up 5 bases, with 11 bases separating them. The CDR3 coding sequence is TGTGCCAGCAGTTCCTCAACAGGGTATGGCTACACCTTC. It is translated as CASSSSTGYGYTF.

In its sample, this clone was seen a few times. The chain recombines TRBV28 with TRBJ1-2, with 7 bases that match TRBD1. The CDR3 extends over 13 amino acids. In germline, CDR1 is MDHEN, CDR2 SYDVKM. With V trimmed by 6 bases and J by 3 bases, 4 bases remained unmatched. The CDR3 DNA sequence: TGTGCCAGCAGCGGACAGGTCGACTATGGCTACACCTTC. Amino acid sequence: CASSGQVDYGYTF.

The chain couples TRBV10-3 to TRBJ1-4; TRBD1 is a possible D gene (5 bases). Germline V CDR1 and CDR2: ENHRY, SYGVKD. The CDR3 has 14 amino acids. V was trimmed by 3 bases and J by 5 bases, leaving 10 bases between them. The CDR3, as DNA: TGTGCCATCAGTGACGGGACGGGCAATGAAAAACTGTTTTTT. Translating gives CAISDGTGNEKLFF.